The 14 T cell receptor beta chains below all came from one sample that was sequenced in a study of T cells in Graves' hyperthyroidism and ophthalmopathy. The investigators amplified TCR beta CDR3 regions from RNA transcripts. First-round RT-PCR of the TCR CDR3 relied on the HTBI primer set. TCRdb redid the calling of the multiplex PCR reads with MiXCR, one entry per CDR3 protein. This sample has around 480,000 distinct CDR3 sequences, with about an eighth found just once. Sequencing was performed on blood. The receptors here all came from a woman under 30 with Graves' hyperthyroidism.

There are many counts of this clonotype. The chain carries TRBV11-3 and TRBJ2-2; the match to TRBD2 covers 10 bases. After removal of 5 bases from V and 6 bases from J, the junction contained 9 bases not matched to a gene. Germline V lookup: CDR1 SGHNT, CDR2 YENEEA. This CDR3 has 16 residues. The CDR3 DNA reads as TGTGCCAGCAGCACGTGGCTAGCGGGAGATCCCGGGGAGCTGTTTTTT. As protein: CASSTWLAGDPGELFF.

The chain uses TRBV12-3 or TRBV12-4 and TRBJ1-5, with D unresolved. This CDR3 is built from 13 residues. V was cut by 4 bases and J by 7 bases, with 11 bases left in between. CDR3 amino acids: CASSSHGSQPQHF. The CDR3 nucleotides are TGTGCCAGCAGTTCCCATGGGAGCCAGCCCCAGCATTTT.

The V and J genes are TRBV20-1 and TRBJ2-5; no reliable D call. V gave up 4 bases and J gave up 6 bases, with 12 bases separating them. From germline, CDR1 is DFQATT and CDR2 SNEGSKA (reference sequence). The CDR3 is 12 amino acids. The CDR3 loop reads CSATSVGKTQYF. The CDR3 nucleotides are TGCAGTGCTACCTCCGTGGGGAAGACCCAGTACTTC.

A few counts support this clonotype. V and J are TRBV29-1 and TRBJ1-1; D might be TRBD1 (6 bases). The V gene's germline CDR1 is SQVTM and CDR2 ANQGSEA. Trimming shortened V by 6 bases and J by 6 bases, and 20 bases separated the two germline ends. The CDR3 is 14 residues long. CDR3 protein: CSVPLRGRGAEAFF. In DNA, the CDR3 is TGCAGCGTCCCTTTGAGGGGCAGGGGCGCTGAAGCTTTCTTT.

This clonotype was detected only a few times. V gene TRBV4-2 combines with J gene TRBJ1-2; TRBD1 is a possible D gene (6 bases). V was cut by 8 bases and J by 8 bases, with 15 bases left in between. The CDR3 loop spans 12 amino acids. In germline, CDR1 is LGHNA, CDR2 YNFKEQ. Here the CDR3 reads CASHGGDKGYTF. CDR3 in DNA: TGTGCCAGCCATGGGGGGGACAAAGGCTACACCTTC.

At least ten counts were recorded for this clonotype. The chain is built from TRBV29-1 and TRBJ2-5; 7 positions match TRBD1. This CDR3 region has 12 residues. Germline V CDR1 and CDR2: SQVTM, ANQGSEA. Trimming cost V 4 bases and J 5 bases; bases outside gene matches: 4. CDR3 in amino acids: CSVVTRGETQYF. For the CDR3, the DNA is TGCAGCGTTGTAACCAGGGGGGAGACCCAGTACTTC.

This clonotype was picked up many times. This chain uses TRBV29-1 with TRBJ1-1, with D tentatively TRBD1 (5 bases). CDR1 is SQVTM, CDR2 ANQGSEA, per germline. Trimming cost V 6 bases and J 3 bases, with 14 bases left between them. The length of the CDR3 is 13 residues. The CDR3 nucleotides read TGCAGCGTCGCCCCCGACAGATACACTGAAGCTTTCTTT. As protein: CSVAPDRYTEAFF. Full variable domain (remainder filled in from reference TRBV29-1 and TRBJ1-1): SAVISQKPSRDICQRGTSLTIQCQVDSQVTMMFWYRQQPGQSLTLIATANQGSEATYESGFVIDKFPISRPNLTFSTLTVSNMSPEDSSIYLCSVAPDRYTEAFFGQGTRLTVV.

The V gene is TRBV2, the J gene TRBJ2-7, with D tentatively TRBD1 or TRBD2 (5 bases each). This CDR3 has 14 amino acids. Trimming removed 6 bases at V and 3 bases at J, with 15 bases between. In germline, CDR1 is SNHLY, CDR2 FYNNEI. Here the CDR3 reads CASRTRGGGYEQYF. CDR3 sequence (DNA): TGTGCCAGCAGGACGAGGGGTGGGGGCTACGAGCAGTACTTC. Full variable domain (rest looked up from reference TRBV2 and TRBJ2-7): EPEVTQTPSHQVTQMGQEVILRCVPISNHLYFYWYRQILGQKVEFLVSFYNNEISEKSEIFDDQFSVERPDGSNFTLKIRSTKLEDSAMYFCASRTRGGGYEQYFGPGTRLTVT.

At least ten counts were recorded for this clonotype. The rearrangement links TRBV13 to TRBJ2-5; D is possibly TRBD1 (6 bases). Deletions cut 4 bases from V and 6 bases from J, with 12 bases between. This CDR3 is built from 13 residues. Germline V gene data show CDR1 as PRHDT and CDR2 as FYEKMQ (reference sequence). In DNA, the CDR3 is TGTGCCAGCAGCTCCCACAGGGTTAAGACCCAGTACTTC. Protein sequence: CASSSHRVKTQYF.

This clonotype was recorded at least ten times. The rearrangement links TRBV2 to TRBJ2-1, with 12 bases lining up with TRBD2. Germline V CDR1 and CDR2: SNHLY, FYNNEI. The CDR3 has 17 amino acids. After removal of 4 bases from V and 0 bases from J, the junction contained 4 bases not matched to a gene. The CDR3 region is CASSVATSGSSYNEQFF. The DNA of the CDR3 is TGTGCCAGCAGTGTGGCGACTAGCGGGAGCTCCTACAATGAGCAGTTCTTC.

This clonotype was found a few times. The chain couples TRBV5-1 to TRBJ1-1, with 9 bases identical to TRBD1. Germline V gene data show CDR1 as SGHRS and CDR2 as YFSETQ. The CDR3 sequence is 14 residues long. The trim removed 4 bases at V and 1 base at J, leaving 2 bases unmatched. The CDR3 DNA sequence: TGCGCCAGCAGCCAGGACAGGGGGAACACTGAAGCTTTCTTT. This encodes CASSQDRGNTEAFF.

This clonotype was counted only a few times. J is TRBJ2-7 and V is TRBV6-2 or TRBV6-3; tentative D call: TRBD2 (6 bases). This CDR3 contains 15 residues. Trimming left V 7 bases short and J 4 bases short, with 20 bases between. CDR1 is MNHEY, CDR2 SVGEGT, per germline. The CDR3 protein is CASTIGGTQRYEQYF. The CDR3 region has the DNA TGTGCCAGCACCATCGGCGGGACCCAGCGTTACGAGCAGTACTTC.

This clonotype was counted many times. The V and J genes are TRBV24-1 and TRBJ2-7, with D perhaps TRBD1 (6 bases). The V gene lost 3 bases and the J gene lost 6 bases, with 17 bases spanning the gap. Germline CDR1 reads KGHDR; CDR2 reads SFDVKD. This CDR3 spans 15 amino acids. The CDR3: CATSDHSTGLGEQYF. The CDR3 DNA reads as TGTGCCACCAGTGATCACTCGACAGGCCTGGGCGAGCAGTACTTC.

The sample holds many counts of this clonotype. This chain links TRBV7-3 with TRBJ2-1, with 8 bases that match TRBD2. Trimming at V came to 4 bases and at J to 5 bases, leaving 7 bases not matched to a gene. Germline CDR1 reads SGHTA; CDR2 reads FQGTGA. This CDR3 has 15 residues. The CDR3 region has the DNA TGTGCCAGCAGCTCGACTAGCGCGAGTGACAATGAGCAGTTCTTC. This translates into CASSSTSASDNEQFF.